The clone carrying this TCR beta chain was seen a few times. Its target is unknown. The data stem from a study of T cell responses to AZD1222 COVID-19 vaccine. Overall study: Pooling of second doses given at about 4 or about 12 weeks was done. Findings and caveats of the study: Recipients of AZD1222 seropositive at baseline numbered only five or six. Increases in Spike-specific TCR breadth and depth were seen after two AZD1222 doses.

In germline, CDR1 is LGHDT, CDR2 YNNKEL (reference sequence). Trimming left V 0 bases short and J 3 bases short, with 12 bases between. This CDR3 has 15 amino acids. Produced via immunoSEQ multiplex PCR; TCRdb's table is partial and in-frame only. The sample lists over 110,000 clones, roughly 92% occurring once. The starting material was peripheral blood, obtained on day 0 of AZD1222 vaccination. This sequence was found in an adult in good health. The rearrangement uses TRBV3-1 (or the pseudogene TRBV3-2) and TRBJ2-7; a possible D gene is TRBD1 (5 bases). CDR3 bases: TGTGCCAGCAGCCAAGACAGGGTGAGGTTCTACGAGCAGTACTTC. This encodes CASSQDRVRFYEQYF.